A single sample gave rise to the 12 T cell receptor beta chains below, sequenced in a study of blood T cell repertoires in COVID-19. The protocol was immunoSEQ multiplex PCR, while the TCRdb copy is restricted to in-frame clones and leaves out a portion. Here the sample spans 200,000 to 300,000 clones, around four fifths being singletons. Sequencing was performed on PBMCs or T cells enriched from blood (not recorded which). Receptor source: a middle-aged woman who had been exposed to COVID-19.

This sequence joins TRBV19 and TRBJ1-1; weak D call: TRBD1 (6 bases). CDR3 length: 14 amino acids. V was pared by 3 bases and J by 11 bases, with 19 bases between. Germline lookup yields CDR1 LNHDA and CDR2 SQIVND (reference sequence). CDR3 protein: CASSMWTDLKGAFF. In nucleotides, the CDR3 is TGTGCCAGTAGTATGTGGACAGATCTAAAGGGGGCTTTCTTT. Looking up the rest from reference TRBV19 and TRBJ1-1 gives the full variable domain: DGGITQSPKYLFRKEGQNVTLSCEQNLNHDAMYWYRQDPGQGLRLIYYSQIVNDFQKGDIAEGYSVSREKKESFPLTVTSAQKNPTAFYLCASSMWTDLKGAFFGQGTRLTVV.

The CDR3 nucleotides are TGTGCCAGCAGTGAGACAGGGGCCCTCTCCTACGAGCAGTACTTC. This translates into CASSETGALSYEQYF. This chain joins TRBV28 and TRBJ2-7; 8 bases align to TRBD1. V lost 5 bases and J lost 0; bases outside the gene matches: 6. The CDR3 extends over 15 amino acids. Per germline, CDR1 MDHEN and CDR2 SYDVKM.

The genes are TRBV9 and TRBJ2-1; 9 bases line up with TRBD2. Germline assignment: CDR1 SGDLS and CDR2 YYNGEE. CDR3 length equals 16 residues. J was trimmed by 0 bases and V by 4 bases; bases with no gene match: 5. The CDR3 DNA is TGTGCCAGCAGCATGCTAGCGGGGAGCTCCTACAATGAGCAGTTCTTC. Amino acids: CASSMLAGSSYNEQFF.

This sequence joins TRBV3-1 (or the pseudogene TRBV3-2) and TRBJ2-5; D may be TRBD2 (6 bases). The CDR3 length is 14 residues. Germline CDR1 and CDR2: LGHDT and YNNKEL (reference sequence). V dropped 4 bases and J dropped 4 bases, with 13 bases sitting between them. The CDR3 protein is CASSPTGVLETQYF. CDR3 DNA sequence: TGTGCCAGCAGCCCAACGGGGGTCTTAGAGACCCAGTACTTC.

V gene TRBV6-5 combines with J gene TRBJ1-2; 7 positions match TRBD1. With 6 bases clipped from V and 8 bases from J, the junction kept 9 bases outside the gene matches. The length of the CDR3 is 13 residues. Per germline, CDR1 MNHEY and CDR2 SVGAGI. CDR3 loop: CASRGQTVIGYTF. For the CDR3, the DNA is TGTGCCAGCAGGGGACAGACGGTTATCGGCTACACCTTC.

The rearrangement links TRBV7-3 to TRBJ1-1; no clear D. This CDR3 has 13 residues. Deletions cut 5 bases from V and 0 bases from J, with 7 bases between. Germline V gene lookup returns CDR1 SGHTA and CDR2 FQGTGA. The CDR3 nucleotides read TGTGCCAGCAGCCCGAGTGTGAACACTGAAGCTTTCTTT. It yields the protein CASSPSVNTEAFF.

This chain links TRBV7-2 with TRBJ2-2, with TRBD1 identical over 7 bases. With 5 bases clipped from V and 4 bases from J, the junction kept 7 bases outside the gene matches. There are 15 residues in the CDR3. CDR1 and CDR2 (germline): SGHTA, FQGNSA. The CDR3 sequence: CASSPWTGGTGELFF. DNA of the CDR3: TGTGCCAGCAGCCCTTGGACAGGTGGCACCGGGGAGCTGTTTTTT.

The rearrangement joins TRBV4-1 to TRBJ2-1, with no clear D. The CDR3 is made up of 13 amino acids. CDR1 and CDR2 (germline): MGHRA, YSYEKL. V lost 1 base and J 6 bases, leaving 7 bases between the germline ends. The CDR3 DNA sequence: TGCGCCAGCAGCCAAGGGCTCAGCAATGAGCAGTTCTTC. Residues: CASSQGLSNEQFF.

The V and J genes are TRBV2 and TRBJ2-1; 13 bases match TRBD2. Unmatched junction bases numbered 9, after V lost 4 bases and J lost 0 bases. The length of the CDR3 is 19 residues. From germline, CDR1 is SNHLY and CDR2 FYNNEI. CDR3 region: CASSGETSGGSNSYNEQFF. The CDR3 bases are TGTGCCAGCAGTGGGGAGACTAGCGGGGGGTCAAACTCCTACAATGAGCAGTTCTTC.

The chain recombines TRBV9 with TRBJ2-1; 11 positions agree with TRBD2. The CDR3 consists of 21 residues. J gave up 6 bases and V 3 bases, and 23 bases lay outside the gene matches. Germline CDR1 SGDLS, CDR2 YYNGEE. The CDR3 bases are TGTGCCAGCAGCGACCAGCTCTCCGGGACTAGCGGACCGGGTCCTTCCAATGAGCAGTTCTTC. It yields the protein CASSDQLSGTSGPGPSNEQFF.

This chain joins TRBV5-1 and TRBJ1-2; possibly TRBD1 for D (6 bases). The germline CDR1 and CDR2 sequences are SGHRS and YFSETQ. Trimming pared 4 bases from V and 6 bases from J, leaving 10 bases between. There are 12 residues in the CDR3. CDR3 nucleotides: TGCGCCAGCAGCGCAGGGGAAAATGGCTACACCTTC. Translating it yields CASSAGENGYTF.

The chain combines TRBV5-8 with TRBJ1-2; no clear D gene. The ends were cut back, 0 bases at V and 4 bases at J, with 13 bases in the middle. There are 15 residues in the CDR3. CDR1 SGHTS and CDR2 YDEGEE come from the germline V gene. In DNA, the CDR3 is TGTGCCAGCAGCTTGGCGCAGGAACCCTCCTATGGCTACACCTTC. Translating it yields CASSLAQEPSYGYTF.